Each of the 9 T cell receptor beta chains below was sequenced from the same sample in a study of long-term antiretroviral therapy in people with HIV. Researchers ran immunoSEQ v3.0 at survey level. Clones were sequenced by immunoSEQ multiplex PCR, and TCRdb holds only the in-frame ones, with some missing. The table lists some 9,700 clones, about four fifths of them singletons, with around 20% in the top ten. The starting material was unsorted PBMCs, obtained 1.8 years before starting antiretroviral therapy. Receptors were obtained from a man aged 40-49 years with HIV.

This clone is labeled medium-sized. The V call is TRBV7-9, the J call TRBJ2-2; TRBD2 is a possible D gene (7 bases). V was cut by 0 bases and J by 5 bases, with 13 bases left in between. The length of the CDR3 is 16 residues. Germline loops: CDR1 SEHNR, CDR2 FQNEAQ (reference sequence). The CDR3 is CASSLAAGALTGELFF. CDR3 coding DNA: TGTGCCAGCAGCTTAGCTGCGGGGGCCCTTACCGGGGAGCTGTTTTTT.

This clone appeared a few times. CDR3 sequence reads: CASSLTGVLNEKLFF. CDR3 DNA: TGTGCCAGCAGCTTAACAGGGGTATTAAATGAAAAACTGTTTTTT. The V gene is TRBV28, the J gene TRBJ1-4, with 7 bases matching TRBD1. CDR1 MDHEN and CDR2 SYDVKM come from the germline V gene. The CDR3 consists of 15 residues. The J segment lost 5 bases and the V segment lost 6 bases, leaving 9 bases of the junction unmatched.

J is TRBJ2-2 and V is TRBV7-9, with 7 bases fitting TRBD1. V lost 3 bases and J lost 3; bases outside the gene matches: 4. CDR3 length: 15 amino acids. Germline-derived CDR1 and CDR2 are SEHNR and FQNEAQ (reference sequence). The CDR3 region is CASSFRGLDTGELFF. The DNA of the CDR3 is TGTGCCAGCAGCTTCAGGGGGTTAGACACCGGGGAGCTGTTTTTT.

The chain combines TRBV11-3 with TRBJ2-7, with unresolved D. Trimming removed 2 bases from V and 3 bases from J, with 8 bases in between. This CDR3 is built from 13 residues. The germline gives CDR1 SGHNT, CDR2 YENEEA. CDR3 in DNA: TGTGCCAGCAGCTTACCGTCCAGCTACGAGCAGTACTTC. Amino acids: CASSLPSSYEQYF.

The rearrangement uses TRBV5-6 and TRBJ1-3; D not resolved. V was shortened by 5 bases and J by 1 base, with 16 bases between the two germline ends. This CDR3 spans 16 amino acids. The V gene's germline CDR1 is SGHDT and CDR2 YYEEEE. Here the CDR3 reads CASSLRTDLSGNTIYF. The CDR3 DNA follows: TGTGCCAGCAGTTTACGGACGGACCTTTCTGGAAACACCATATATTTT.

The J gene is TRBJ2-7, the V gene TRBV19; D gene unclear. CDR1 and CDR2 (germline): LNHDA, SQIVND (reference sequence). With 1 base removed from V and 1 base from J, the gap between germline ends came to 8 bases. The CDR3 consists of 14 residues. CDR3 nucleotides: TGTGCCAGTAGTATAGTCGACGGATCCTACGAGCAGTACTTC. This encodes CASSIVDGSYEQYF.

V and J are TRBV11-2 and TRBJ1-1; a possible D gene is TRBD1 (6 bases). The CDR3 is 15 amino acids. Germline CDR1 and CDR2: SGHAT and FQNNGV. With 5 bases removed from V and 8 bases from J, the gap between germline ends came to 21 bases. CDR3 bases: TGTGCCAGCAGCCCTACCCCCCACAGGGTAGTGGAAGCTTTCTTT. Its translation is CASSPTPHRVVEAFF.

This rearrangement joins TRBV30 to TRBJ1-1; 8 nucleotides agree with TRBD1. The V gene end was trimmed by 5 bases and the J gene end by 11 bases; junction bases not matched to a gene: 10. The V gene's germline CDR1 is GTSNPN and CDR2 SVGIG (reference sequence). The CDR3 has 12 amino acids. The CDR3 region has the DNA TGTGCCTGGGACTCAGGGGGCTCCGGGGCTTTCTTT. Its translation: CAWDSGGSGAFF.

J is TRBJ1-6 and V is TRBV11-2; D may be TRBD1 (6 bases). The CDR3 has 14 residues. Germline CDR1 reads SGHAT; CDR2 reads FQNNGV. The V end was cut by 0 bases, the J end by 9 bases, with 9 bases between. The CDR3 sequence: CASSLDGQSSPLHF. The DNA of the CDR3 is TGTGCCAGCAGCTTAGATGGACAGTCTTCACCCCTCCACTTT.